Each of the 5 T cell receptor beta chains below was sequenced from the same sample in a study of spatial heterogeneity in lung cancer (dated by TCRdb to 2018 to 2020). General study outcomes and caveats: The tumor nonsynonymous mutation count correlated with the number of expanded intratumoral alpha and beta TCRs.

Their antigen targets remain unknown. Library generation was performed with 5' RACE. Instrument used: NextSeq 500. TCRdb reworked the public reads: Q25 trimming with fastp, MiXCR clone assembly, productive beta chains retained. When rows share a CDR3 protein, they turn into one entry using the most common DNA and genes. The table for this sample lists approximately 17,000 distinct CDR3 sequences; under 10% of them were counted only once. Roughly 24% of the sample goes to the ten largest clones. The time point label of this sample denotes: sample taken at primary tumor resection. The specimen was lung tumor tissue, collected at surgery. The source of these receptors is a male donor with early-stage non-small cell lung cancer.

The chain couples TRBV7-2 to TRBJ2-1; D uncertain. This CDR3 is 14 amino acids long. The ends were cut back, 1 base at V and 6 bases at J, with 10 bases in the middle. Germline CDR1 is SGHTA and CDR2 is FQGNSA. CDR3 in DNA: TGTGCCAGCAGCTTAGGAGACTGGACCAATGAGCAGTTCTTC. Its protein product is CASSLGDWTNEQFF.

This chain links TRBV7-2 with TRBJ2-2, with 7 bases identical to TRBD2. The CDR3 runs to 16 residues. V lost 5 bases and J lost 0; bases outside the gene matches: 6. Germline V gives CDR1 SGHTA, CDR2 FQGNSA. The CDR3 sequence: CASSKRGSSNTGELFF. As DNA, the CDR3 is TGTGCCAGCAGCAAGCGGGGCAGTTCGAACACCGGGGAGCTGTTTTTT.

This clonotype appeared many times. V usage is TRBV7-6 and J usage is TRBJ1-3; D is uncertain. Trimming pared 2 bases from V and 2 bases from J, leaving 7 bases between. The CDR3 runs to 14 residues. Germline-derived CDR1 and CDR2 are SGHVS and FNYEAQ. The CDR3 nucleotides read TGTGCCAGCAGCTTACCAGCCGCTGGAAACACCATATATTTT. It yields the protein CASSLPAAGNTIYF.

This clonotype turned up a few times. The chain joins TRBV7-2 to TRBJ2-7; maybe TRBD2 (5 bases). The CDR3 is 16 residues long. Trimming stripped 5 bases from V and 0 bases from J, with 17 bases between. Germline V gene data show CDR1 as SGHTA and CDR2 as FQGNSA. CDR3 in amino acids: CASSPQASGSSYEQYF. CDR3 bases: TGTGCCAGCAGCCCCCAGGCCAGCGGCAGCTCCTACGAGCAGTACTTC. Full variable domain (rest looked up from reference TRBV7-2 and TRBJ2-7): GAGVSQSPSNKVTEKGKDVELRCDPISGHTALYWYRQSLGQGLEFLIYFQGNSAPDKSGLPSDRFSAERTGGSVSTLTIQRTQQEDSAVYLCASSPQASGSSYEQYFGPGTRLTVT.

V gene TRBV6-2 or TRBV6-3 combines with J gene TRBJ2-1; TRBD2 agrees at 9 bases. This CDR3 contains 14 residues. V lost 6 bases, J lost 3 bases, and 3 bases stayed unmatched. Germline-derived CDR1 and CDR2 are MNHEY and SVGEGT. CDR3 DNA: TGTGCCAGCAGCCAGCGGGGGGTCTACAATGAGCAGTTCTTC. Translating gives CASSQRGVYNEQFF.